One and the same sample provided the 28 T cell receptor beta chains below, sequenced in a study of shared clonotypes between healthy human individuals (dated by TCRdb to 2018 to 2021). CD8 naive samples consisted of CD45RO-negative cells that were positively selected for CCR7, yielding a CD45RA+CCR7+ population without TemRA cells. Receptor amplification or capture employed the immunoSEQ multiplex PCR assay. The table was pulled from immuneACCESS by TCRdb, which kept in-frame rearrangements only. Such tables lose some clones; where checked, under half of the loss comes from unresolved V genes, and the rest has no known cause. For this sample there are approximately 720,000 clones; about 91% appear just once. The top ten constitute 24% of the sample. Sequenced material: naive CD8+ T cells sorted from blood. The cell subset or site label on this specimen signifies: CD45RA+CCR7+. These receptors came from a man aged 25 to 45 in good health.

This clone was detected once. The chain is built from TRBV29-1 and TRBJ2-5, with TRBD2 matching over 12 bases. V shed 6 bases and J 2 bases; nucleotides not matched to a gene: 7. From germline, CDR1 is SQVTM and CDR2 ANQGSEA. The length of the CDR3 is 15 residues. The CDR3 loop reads CSVNGLAGSQETQYF. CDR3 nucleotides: TGCAGCGTCAACGGACTAGCGGGATCGCAAGAGACCCAGTACTTC.

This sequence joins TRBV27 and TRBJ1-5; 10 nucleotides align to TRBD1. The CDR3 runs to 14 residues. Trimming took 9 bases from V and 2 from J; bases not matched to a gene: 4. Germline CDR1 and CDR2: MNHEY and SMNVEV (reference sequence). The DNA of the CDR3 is TGTGCCAGTGGGACAGGGGTTGGCAATCAGCCCCAGCATTTT. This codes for CASGTGVGNQPQHF.

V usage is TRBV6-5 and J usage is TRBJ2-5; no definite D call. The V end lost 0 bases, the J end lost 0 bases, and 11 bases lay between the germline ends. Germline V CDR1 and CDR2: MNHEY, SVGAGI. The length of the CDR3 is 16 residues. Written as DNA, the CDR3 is TGTGCCAGCAGTTACTCCGGGCTAGAGTACCAAGAGACCCAGTACTTC. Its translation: CASSYSGLEYQETQYF.

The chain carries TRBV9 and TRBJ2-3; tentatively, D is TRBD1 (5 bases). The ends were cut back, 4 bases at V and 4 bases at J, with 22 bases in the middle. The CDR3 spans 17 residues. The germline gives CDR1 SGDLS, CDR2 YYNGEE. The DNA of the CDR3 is TGTGCCAGCAGCCCCATACAGGCAATTGTTTCCCCAGATACGCAGTATTTT. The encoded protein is CASSPIQAIVSPDTQYF.

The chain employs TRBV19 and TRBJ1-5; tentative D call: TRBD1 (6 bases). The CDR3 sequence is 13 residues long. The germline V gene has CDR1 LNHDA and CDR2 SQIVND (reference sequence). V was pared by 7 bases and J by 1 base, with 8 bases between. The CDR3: CASNDRSNQPQHF. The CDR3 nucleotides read TGTGCCAGTAATGACAGGAGCAATCAGCCCCAGCATTTT. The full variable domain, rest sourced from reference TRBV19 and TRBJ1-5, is DGGITQSPKYLFRKEGQNVTLSCEQNLNHDAMYWYRQDPGQGLRLIYYSQIVNDFQKGDIAEGYSVSREKKESFPLTVTSAQKNPTAFYLCASNDRSNQPQHFGDGTRLSIL.

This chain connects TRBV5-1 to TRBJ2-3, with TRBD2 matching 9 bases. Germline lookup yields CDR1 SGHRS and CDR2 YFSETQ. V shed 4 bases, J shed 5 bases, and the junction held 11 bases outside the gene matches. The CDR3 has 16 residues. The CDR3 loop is CASSLGLAGVLDTQYF. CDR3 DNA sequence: TGCGCCAGCAGCCTCGGCTTAGCGGGAGTGCTAGATACGCAGTATTTT.

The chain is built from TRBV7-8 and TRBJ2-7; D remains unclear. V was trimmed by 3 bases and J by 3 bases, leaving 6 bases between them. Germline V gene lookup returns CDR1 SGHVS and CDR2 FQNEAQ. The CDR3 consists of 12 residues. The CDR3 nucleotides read TGTGCCAGCAGCTTCCTAGACTACGAGCAGTACTTC. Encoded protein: CASSFLDYEQYF.

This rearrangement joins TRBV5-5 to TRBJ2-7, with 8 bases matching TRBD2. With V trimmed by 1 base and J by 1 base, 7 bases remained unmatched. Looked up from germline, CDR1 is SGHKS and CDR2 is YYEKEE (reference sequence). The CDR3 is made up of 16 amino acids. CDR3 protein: CASSLTAGGLSYEQYF. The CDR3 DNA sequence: TGTGCCAGCAGCTTGACGGCGGGAGGATTATCCTACGAGCAGTACTTC.

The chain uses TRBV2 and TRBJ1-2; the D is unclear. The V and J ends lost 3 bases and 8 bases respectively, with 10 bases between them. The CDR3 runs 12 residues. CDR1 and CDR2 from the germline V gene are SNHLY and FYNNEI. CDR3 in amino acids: CASSDYLGGYTF. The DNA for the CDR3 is TGTGCCAGCAGTGATTACCTGGGGGGCTACACCTTC.

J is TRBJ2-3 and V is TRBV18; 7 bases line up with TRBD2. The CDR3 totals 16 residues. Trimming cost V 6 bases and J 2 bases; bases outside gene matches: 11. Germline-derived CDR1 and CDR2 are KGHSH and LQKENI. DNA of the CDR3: TGTGCCAGCTCCTGGGGAGGAGCGGGGATCACAGATACGCAGTATTTT. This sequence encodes CASSWGGAGITDTQYF.

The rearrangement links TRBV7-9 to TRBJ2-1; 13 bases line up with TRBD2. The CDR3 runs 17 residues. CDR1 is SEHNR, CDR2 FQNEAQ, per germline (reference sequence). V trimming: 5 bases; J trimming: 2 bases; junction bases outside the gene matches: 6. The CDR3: CASSPKGLAGTYNEQFF. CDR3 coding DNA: TGTGCCAGCAGCCCCAAGGGACTAGCGGGAACCTACAATGAGCAGTTCTTC.

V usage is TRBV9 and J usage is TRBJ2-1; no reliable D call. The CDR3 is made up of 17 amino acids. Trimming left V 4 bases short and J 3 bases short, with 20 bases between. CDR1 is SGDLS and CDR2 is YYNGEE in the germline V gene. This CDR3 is CASSPRSSLRLYNEQFF. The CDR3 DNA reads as TGTGCCAGCAGCCCACGTAGTAGTCTCCGACTCTACAATGAGCAGTTCTTC.

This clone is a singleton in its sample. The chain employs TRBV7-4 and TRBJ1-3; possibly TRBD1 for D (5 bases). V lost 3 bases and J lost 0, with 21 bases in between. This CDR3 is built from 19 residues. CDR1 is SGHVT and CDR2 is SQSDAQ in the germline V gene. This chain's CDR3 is CASSFNGPGHSISGNTIYF. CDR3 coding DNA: TGTGCCAGCAGCTTCAATGGACCCGGACACTCCATCTCTGGAAACACCATATATTTT.

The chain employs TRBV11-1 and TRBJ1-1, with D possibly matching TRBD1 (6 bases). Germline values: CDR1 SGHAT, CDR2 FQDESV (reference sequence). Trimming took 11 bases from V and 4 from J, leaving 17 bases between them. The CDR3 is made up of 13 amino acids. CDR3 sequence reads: CASSGAPVTEAFF. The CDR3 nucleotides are TGTGCCTCGTCAGGGGCCCCGGTCACTGAAGCTTTCTTT.

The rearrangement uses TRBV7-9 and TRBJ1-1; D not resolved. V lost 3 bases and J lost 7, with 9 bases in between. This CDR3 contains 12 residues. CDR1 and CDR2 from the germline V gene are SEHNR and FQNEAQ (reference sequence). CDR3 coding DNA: TGTGCCAGCAGCTTCGCCGGCTTTGAAGCTTTCTTT. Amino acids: CASSFAGFEAFF.

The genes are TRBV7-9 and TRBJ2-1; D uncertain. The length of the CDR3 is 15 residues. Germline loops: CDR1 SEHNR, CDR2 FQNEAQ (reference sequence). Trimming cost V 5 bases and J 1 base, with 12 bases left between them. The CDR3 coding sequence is TGTGCCAGCAGCCAATACGACGGATCCTACAATGAGCAGTTCTTC. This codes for CASSQYDGSYNEQFF.

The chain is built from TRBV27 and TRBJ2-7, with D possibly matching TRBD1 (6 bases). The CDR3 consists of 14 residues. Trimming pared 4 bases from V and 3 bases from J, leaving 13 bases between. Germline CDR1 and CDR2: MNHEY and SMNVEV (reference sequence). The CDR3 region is CASSSRQVNYEQYF. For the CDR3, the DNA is TGTGCCAGCAGTTCCCGACAGGTGAACTACGAGCAGTACTTC.

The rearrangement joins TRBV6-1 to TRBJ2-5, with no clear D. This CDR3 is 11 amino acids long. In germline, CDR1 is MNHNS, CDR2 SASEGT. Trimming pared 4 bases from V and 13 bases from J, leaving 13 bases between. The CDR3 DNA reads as TGTGCCAGCAGTGCTAATATTGAACCGTACTTC. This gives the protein CASSANIEPYF.

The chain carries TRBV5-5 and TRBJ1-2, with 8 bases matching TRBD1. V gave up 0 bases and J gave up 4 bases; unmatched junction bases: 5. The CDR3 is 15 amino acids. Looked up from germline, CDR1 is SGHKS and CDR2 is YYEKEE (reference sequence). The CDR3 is CASSLGTGSGYGYTF. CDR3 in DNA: TGTGCCAGCAGCTTGGGGACAGGGTCGGGCTATGGCTACACCTTC. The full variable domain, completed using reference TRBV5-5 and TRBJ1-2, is DAGVTQSPTHLIKTRGQQVTLRCSPISGHKSVSWYQQVLGQGPQFIFQYYEKEERGRGNFPDRFSARQFPNYSSELNVNALLLGDSALYLCASSLGTGSGYGYTFGSGTRLTVV.

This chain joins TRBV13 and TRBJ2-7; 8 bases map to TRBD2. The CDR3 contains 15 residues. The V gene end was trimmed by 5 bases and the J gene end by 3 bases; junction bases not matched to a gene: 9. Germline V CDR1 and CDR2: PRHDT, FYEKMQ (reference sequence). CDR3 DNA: TGTGCCAGCAGCCCCAACGGGGGGGGTGACTACGAGCAGTACTTC. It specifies CASSPNGGGDYEQYF.

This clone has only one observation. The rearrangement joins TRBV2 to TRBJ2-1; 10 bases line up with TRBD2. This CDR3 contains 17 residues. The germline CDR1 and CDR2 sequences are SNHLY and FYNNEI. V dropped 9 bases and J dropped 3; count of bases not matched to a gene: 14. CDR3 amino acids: CARRMVEREGFYNEQFF. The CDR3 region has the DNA TGTGCCAGAAGGATGGTTGAGCGGGAGGGGTTCTACAATGAGCAGTTCTTC.

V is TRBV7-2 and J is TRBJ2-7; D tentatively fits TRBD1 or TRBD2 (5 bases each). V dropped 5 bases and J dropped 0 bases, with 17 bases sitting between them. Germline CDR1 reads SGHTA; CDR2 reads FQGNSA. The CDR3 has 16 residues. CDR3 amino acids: CASSGGNAMSSYEQYF. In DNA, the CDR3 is TGTGCCAGCAGCGGGGGAAACGCGATGAGCTCCTACGAGCAGTACTTC.

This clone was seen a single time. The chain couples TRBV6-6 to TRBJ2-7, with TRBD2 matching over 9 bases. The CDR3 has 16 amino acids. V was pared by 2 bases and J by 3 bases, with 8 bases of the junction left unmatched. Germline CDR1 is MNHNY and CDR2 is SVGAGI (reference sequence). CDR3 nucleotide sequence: TGTGCCAGCAGTTACGGGAGGGGACTAGCAGGCTACGAGCAGTACTTC. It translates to CASSYGRGLAGYEQYF.

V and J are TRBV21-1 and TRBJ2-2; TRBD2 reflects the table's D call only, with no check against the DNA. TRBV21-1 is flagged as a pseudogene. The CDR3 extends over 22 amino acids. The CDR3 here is CASSKGDPQDFFSGRPTGELFF. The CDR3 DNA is TGTGCCAGCAGCAAAGGGGACCCCCAGGACTTCTTCAGCGGGAGACCCACCGGGGAGCTGTTTTTT.

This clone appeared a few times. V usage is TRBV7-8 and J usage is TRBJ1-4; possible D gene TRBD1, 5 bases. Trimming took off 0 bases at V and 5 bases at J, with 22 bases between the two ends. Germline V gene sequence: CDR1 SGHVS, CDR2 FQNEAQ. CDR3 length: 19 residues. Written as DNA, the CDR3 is TGTGCCAGCAGCTTAGCGCCTGGGGGGTCGGTGCGATGGAATGAAAAACTGTTTTTT. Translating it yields CASSLAPGGSVRWNEKLFF.

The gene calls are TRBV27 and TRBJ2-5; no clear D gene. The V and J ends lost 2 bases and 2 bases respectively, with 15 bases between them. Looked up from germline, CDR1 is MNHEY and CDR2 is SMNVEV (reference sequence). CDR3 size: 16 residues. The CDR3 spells CASSLLRGRPQETQYF. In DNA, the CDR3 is TGTGCCAGCAGTTTACTCCGAGGACGGCCGCAAGAGACCCAGTACTTC.

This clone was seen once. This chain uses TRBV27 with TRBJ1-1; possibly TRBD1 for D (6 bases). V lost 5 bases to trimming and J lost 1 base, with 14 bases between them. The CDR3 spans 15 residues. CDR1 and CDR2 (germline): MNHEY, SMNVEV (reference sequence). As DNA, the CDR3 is TGTGCCAGCAGTCCACCGGGACATTCGAACACTGAAGCTTTCTTT. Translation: CASSPPGHSNTEAFF.

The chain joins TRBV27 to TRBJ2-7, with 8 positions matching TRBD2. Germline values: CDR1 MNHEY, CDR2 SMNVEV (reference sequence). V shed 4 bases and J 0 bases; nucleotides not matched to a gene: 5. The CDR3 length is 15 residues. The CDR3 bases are TGTGCCAGCAGTTGGAGCGGGAGAAGCTCCTACGAGCAGTACTTC. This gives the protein CASSWSGRSSYEQYF.